Listed here are 30 T cell receptor beta chains from one sample, sequenced in a study of T-cell reconstitution after alpha-beta-depleted transplantation in children. The TCRbeta library incorporated unique molecular identifiers. TCRdb used MiXCR to reprocess the PCR reads, holding one entry per CDR3 protein. The repertoire has around 80,000 distinct CDR3 sequences, 15% to 20% of them found once; the top ten carry about 54%. The source material was PBMCs, mostly from graft donor cells, sampled 360 days after TCRalphabeta/CD19-depleted stem cell transplant. All receptors come from a male patient between 2 and 10 years old who had a stem cell transplant for acute lymphoblastic leukemia, so the T cells may come from the graft donor.

The J gene is TRBJ2-5, the V gene TRBV7-9, with D uncertain. Looked up from germline, CDR1 is SEHNR and CDR2 is FQNEAQ (reference sequence). The CDR3 is 15 residues long. V dropped 1 base and J dropped 5 bases, with 14 bases sitting between them. CDR3 in amino acids: CASSLGVVWKETQYF. The DNA of the CDR3 is TGTGCCAGCAGCTTAGGGGTGGTTTGGAAGGAGACCCAGTACTTC.

This clonotype was recorded at least ten times. The V call is TRBV6-5, the J call TRBJ2-1; 15 nucleotides line up with TRBD2. Looked up from germline, CDR1 is MNHEY and CDR2 is SVGAGI. The CDR3 spans 15 residues. Unmatched junction bases numbered 3, after V lost 4 bases and J lost 8 bases. This chain's CDR3 is CASSSWTSGRDEQFF. CDR3 DNA sequence: TGTGCCAGCAGTTCGTGGACTAGCGGGAGGGATGAGCAGTTCTTC.

V and J are TRBV27 and TRBJ2-7, with D unclear. This CDR3 comprises 13 residues. Germline V gives CDR1 MNHEY, CDR2 SMNVEV (reference sequence). Deletions cut 0 bases from V and 5 bases from J, with 8 bases between. The CDR3 DNA reads as TGTGCCAGCAGTTTATCGTTCCTAGACGAGCAGTACTTC. Translation gives CASSLSFLDEQYF.

The table lists this clonotype with a few counts. The gene calls are TRBV25-1 and TRBJ2-3; either TRBD1 or TRBD2 may supply D (6 bases each). The CDR3 extends over 16 amino acids. The V gene lost 0 bases and the J gene lost 4 bases, with 14 bases spanning the gap. Per the germline V gene, CDR1 is MGHDK and CDR2 is SYGVNS. The CDR3 sequence is CASSEYGGLVADTQYF. The CDR3 DNA reads as TGTGCCAGCAGTGAATATGGGGGGCTTGTCGCAGATACGCAGTATTTT.

This clonotype was detected ten times or more. This sequence joins TRBV12-3 or TRBV12-4 and TRBJ2-7; D gene unclear. With 3 bases removed from V and 6 bases from J, the gap between germline ends came to 6 bases. This CDR3 contains 11 residues. The CDR3 is CASSLGGEQYF. CDR3 sequence (DNA): TGTGCCAGCAGTTTGGGCGGCGAGCAGTACTTC.

This clonotype showed up just a few times. The chain employs TRBV5-1 and TRBJ2-5, with 8 bases lining up with TRBD2. Germline V gene data show CDR1 as SGHRS and CDR2 as YFSETQ. Losses at the gene ends were 0 bases for V and 9 bases for J; bases not matched to a gene: 13. There are 16 residues in the CDR3. DNA of the CDR3: TGCGCCAGCAGCTTGGCCAGCGGGAGCGAGCAGAAAGCCCAGTACTTC. Amino acid sequence: CASSLASGSEQKAQYF.

This clonotype was counted between two and nine times. The gene calls are TRBV5-6 and TRBJ2-3; D not certain. CDR1 is SGHDT and CDR2 is YYEEEE in the germline V gene. Trimming took off 1 base at V and 4 bases at J, with 10 bases between the two ends. There are 14 residues in the CDR3. The CDR3 protein is CASSLLSQADTQYF. CDR3 coding DNA: TGTGCCAGCAGCTTGTTGAGCCAGGCAGATACGCAGTATTTT.

This clonotype was counted many times. CDR3 amino acids: CSASPQANTGELFF. Here the CDR3 DNA reads TGCAGTGCTAGCCCCCAAGCGAACACCGGGGAGCTGTTTTTT. The chain links TRBV20-1 to TRBJ2-2; D unresolved. V lost 3 bases, J lost 0 bases, and 8 bases lay in between. Germline-derived CDR1 and CDR2 are DFQATT and SNEGSKA (reference sequence). CDR3 length: 14 residues.

The genes are TRBV7-9 and TRBJ1-1; perhaps TRBD1 as D (5 bases). The germline gives CDR1 SEHNR, CDR2 FQNEAQ (reference sequence). This CDR3 contains 14 residues. Between the trimmed V and J ends, which lost 2 bases and 8 bases, there was a span of 15 bases. The CDR3: CASSLRGTGGEAFF. CDR3 bases: TGTGCCAGCAGCTTACGGGGTACAGGAGGCGAAGCTTTCTTT.

This clonotype was counted at least ten times. The chain couples TRBV27 to TRBJ1-6; 7 positions match TRBD1. The CDR3 is made up of 15 amino acids. V shed 4 bases and J 6 bases; nucleotides not matched to a gene: 6. CDR1 and CDR2 from the germline V gene are MNHEY and SMNVEV (reference sequence). This CDR3 is CASSSYRGFNSPLHF. CDR3 nucleotide sequence: TGTGCCAGCAGTTCATACAGGGGTTTTAATTCACCCCTCCACTTT.

The chain recombines TRBV5-5 with TRBJ2-3, with 11 bases lining up with TRBD2. Germline loops: CDR1 SGHKS, CDR2 YYEKEE (reference sequence). The CDR3 covers 16 residues. V was pared by 3 bases and J by 6 bases, with 9 bases of the junction left unmatched. This CDR3 is CASSWATSGGRDTQYF. CDR3 DNA sequence: TGTGCCAGCAGCTGGGCTACTAGCGGGGGCCGGGATACGCAGTATTTT. Variable domain in full (rest from reference TRBV5-5 and TRBJ2-3): DAGVTQSPTHLIKTRGQQVTLRCSPISGHKSVSWYQQVLGQGPQFIFQYYEKEERGRGNFPDRFSARQFPNYSSELNVNALLLGDSALYLCASSWATSGGRDTQYFGPGTRLTVL.

In this sample, this clonotype turned up a few times. The V call is TRBV12-3 or TRBV12-4, the J call TRBJ1-1, with D maybe TRBD1 (5 bases). This CDR3 is 13 amino acids long. Trimming took off 8 bases at V and 1 base at J, with 11 bases between the two ends. The CDR3 spells CASAGPENTEAFF. Here the CDR3 DNA reads TGTGCCAGCGCGGGACCAGAGAACACTGAAGCTTTCTTT.

The rearrangement joins TRBV18 to TRBJ2-7; 12 nucleotides agree with TRBD2. V shed 5 bases, J shed 2 bases, and the junction held 4 bases outside the gene matches. CDR1 and CDR2 (germline): KGHSH, LQKENI. CDR3 length: 15 amino acids. CDR3 DNA sequence: TGTGCCAGCTCATCTGCTAGCGGGAGGGCCTACGAGCAGTACTTC. Amino acids: CASSSASGRAYEQYF.

The sample holds many counts of this clonotype. The rearrangement uses TRBV12-3 or TRBV12-4 and TRBJ1-4, with no clear D. V lost 3 bases and J 8 bases, leaving 16 bases between the germline ends. CDR3 size: 15 residues. The CDR3: CASSFVRGLGEKLFF. As DNA, the CDR3 is TGTGCCAGCAGTTTCGTTCGTGGCCTAGGGGAAAAACTGTTTTTT.

The table lists this clonotype with many counts. The rearrangement links TRBV7-2 to TRBJ2-1; tentative D call: TRBD2 (6 bases). Germline loops: CDR1 SGHTA, CDR2 FQGNSA. Trimming cost V 3 bases and J 8 bases, with 14 bases left between them. The length of the CDR3 is 14 residues. CDR3 protein: CASSFRGNVYEQFF. The CDR3, as DNA: TGTGCCAGCAGCTTCCGCGGGAATGTCTATGAGCAGTTCTTC.

This clonotype appeared a few times. The CDR3: CASSPTGEQYF. CDR3 nucleotides: TGTGCCAGCAGCCCGACAGGAGAGCAGTACTTC. V gene TRBV7-9 combines with J gene TRBJ2-7; D perhaps matches TRBD1 (6 bases). CDR1 SEHNR and CDR2 FQNEAQ come from the germline V gene (reference sequence). The CDR3 spans 11 residues. Trimming removed 5 bases at V and 7 bases at J, with 9 bases between.

The rearrangement joins TRBV7-9 to TRBJ2-4; tentative D call: TRBD1 (6 bases). The CDR3 contains 14 residues. The germline gives CDR1 SEHNR, CDR2 FQNEAQ (reference sequence). V lost 5 bases, J lost 9 bases, and 17 bases lay in between. Written as DNA, the CDR3 is TGTGCCAGCAGCCCTACTCTTCAGGGGAGCATTCAGTACTTC. The encoded protein is CASSPTLQGSIQYF.

This clonotype was seen ten or more times. V is TRBV5-1 and J is TRBJ2-7; D might be TRBD1 (6 bases). Germline V gene sequence: CDR1 SGHRS, CDR2 YFSETQ. The V end was cut by 4 bases, the J end by 0 bases, with 14 bases between. The CDR3 covers 15 residues. The CDR3 loop reads CASSGQGSYSYEQYF. In nucleotides, the CDR3 is TGCGCCAGCAGCGGGCAGGGGTCGTACTCCTACGAGCAGTACTTC.

V is TRBV12-3 or TRBV12-4 and J is TRBJ2-7; D may match TRBD1 or TRBD2 (5 bases each). This CDR3 has 13 residues. V lost 6 bases and J 0 bases, leaving 9 bases between the germline ends. CDR3 nucleotide sequence: TGTGCCAGCAGGGGACCGCCCTCCTACGAGCAGTACTTC. As protein: CASRGPPSYEQYF.

There are a few counts of this clonotype. The V gene is TRBV24-1, the J gene TRBJ2-3; no reliable D call. This CDR3 has 14 residues. Deletions cut 4 bases from V and 2 bases from J, with 9 bases between. The V gene's germline CDR1 is KGHDR and CDR2 SFDVKD. Written as DNA, the CDR3 is TGTGCCACCAGTGAAGGCTTCCCCACAGATACGCAGTATTTT. As protein: CATSEGFPTDTQYF.

This sequence joins TRBV7-9 and TRBJ1-5, with D uncertain. The CDR3 is 15 amino acids. Looked up from germline, CDR1 is SEHNR and CDR2 is FQNEAQ (reference sequence). Trimming shortened V by 5 bases and J by 2 bases, and 13 bases separated the two germline ends. The CDR3: CASSQSIGRNQPQHF. Here the CDR3 DNA reads TGTGCCAGCAGCCAATCGATCGGGCGCAATCAGCCCCAGCATTTT.

This clonotype was seen a handful of times. The chain is built from TRBV5-1 and TRBJ2-7, with TRBD2 matching over 12 bases. This CDR3 is 16 amino acids long. The V segment lost 3 bases and the J segment 1 base; nucleotides outside the gene matches: 5. Germline V gene data show CDR1 as SGHRS and CDR2 as YFSETQ. The CDR3 reads CASSYYLAGGSYEQYF. The CDR3 DNA follows: TGCGCCAGCAGCTACTACCTAGCGGGAGGGTCCTACGAGCAGTACTTC.

CDR3 bases: TGCGCCAGCAGCCAACTGTCCGGGACTAGCCTCATTCAGTACTTC. The encoded protein is CASSQLSGTSLIQYF. V is TRBV4-1 and J is TRBJ2-4; 9 bases map to TRBD2. CDR1 is MGHRA and CDR2 is YSYEKL in the germline V gene. This CDR3 has 15 residues. J gave up 9 bases and V 2 bases, and 8 bases lay outside the gene matches.

The chain recombines TRBV27 with TRBJ2-7; the D is unclear. V was trimmed by 3 bases and J by 5 bases, leaving 8 bases between them. The germline gives CDR1 MNHEY, CDR2 SMNVEV (reference sequence). The CDR3 runs 12 residues. CDR3 in amino acids: CASSLVTDEQYF. As DNA, the CDR3 is TGTGCCAGCAGTTTGGTGACCGACGAGCAGTACTTC.

The V and J genes are TRBV6-5 and TRBJ2-1, with 12 bases identical to TRBD2. The CDR3 runs to 15 residues. Germline V lookup: CDR1 MNHEY, CDR2 SVGAGI. The junction had 5 bases not matched to a gene; V was cut back by 4 bases and J by 7 bases. CDR3 in amino acids: CASSWTSGTGNEQFF. The CDR3 region has the DNA TGTGCCAGCAGTTGGACTAGCGGGACTGGTAATGAGCAGTTCTTC.

This chain links TRBV25-1 with TRBJ2-7; no firm D call. CDR3 length: 11 amino acids. Germline CDR1 reads MGHDK; CDR2 reads SYGVNS. V lost 4 bases and J lost 6, with 7 bases in between. The CDR3 sequence: CASSARFEQYF. CDR3 DNA sequence: TGTGCCAGCAGTGCCAGGTTCGAGCAGTACTTC.

A few counts support this clonotype. V and J are TRBV27 and TRBJ2-7; TRBD1 matches 8 bases. The germline V gene has CDR1 MNHEY and CDR2 SMNVEV (reference sequence). V trimming: 4 bases; J trimming: 5 bases; junction bases outside the gene matches: 7. The CDR3 has 14 amino acids. The CDR3 loop reads CASSSQGAANEQYF. The CDR3 bases are TGTGCCAGCAGTTCTCAGGGGGCGGCGAACGAGCAGTACTTC.

The chain combines TRBV5-1 with TRBJ1-1; D unresolved. The CDR3 has 13 amino acids. From germline, CDR1 is SGHRS and CDR2 YFSETQ. V was pared by 0 bases and J by 10 bases, with 13 bases between. The CDR3 loop is CASSLEGLSTAFF. CDR3 DNA sequence: TGCGCCAGCAGCTTGGAGGGCCTCAGCACAGCTTTCTTT.

V is TRBV10-3 and J is TRBJ2-3; D may be TRBD1 or TRBD2 (5 bases each). Germline V gene lookup returns CDR1 ENHRY and CDR2 SYGVKD. There are 13 residues in the CDR3. Trimming pared 3 bases from V and 8 bases from J, leaving 12 bases between. CDR3 in amino acids: CAISDTGRGTQYF. CDR3 in DNA: TGTGCCATCAGTGATACGGGACGGGGTACGCAGTATTTT.

This clonotype has more than one count but fewer than ten. V gene TRBV25-1 combines with J gene TRBJ2-7; tentative D call: TRBD1 (6 bases). Germline values: CDR1 MGHDK, CDR2 SYGVNS. Trimming removed 2 bases at V and 4 bases at J, with 15 bases between. This CDR3 is 15 amino acids long. The CDR3 bases are TGTGCCAGCAGTGAAAAGGGGGTCCTCCTTTACGAGCAGTACTTC. Translation: CASSEKGVLLYEQYF.